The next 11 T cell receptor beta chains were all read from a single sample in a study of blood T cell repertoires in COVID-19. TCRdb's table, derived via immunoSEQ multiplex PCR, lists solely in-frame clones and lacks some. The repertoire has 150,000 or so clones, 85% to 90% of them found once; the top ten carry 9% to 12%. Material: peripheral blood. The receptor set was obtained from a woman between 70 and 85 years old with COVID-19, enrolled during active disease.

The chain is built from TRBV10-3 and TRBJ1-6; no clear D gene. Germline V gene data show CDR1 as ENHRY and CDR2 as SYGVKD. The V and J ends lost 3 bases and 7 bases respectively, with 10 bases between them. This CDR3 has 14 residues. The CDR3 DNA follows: TGTGCCATCAGTGAAGGAGGGTTGAATTCACCCCTCCACTTT. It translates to CAISEGGLNSPLHF.

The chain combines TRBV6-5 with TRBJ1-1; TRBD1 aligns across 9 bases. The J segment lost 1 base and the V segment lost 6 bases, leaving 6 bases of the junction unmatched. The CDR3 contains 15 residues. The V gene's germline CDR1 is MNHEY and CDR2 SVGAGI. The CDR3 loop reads CASSPTDRGNTEAFF. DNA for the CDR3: TGTGCCAGCAGCCCAACGGACAGGGGGAACACTGAAGCTTTCTTT.

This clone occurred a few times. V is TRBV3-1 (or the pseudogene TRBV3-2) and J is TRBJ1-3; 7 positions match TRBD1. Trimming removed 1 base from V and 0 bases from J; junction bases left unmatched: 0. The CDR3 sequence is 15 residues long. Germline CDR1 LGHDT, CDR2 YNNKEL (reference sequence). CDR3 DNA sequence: TGTGCCAGCAGCCAAGGGGACAGCTCTGGAAACACCATATATTTT. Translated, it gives CASSQGDSSGNTIYF.

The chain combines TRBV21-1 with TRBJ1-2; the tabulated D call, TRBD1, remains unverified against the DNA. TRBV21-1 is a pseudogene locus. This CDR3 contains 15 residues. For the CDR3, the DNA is TGTGCCAGCAGCAAAGACACAGCCCAATCCTATGGCTACACCTTC. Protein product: CASSKDTAQSYGYTF.

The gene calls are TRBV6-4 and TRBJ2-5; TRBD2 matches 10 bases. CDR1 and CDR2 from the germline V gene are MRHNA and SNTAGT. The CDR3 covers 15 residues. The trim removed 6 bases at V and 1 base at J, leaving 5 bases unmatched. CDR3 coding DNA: TGTGCCAGCAGCTATAGCGGGGGGCCCCAAGAGACCCAGTACTTC. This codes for CASSYSGGPQETQYF.

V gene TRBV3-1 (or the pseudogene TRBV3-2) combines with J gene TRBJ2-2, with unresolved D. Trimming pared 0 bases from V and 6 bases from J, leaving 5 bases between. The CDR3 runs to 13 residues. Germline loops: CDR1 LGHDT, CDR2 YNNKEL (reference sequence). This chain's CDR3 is CASSQDLSGELFF. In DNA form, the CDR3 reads TGTGCCAGCAGCCAAGATCTTTCCGGGGAGCTGTTTTTT.

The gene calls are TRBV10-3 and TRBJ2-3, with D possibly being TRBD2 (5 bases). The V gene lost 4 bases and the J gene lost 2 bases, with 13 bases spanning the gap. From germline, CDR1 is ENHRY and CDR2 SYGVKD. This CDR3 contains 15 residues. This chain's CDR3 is CAISGSSGNTDTQYF. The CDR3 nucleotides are TGTGCCATCAGTGGATCGAGCGGCAACACAGATACGCAGTATTTT.

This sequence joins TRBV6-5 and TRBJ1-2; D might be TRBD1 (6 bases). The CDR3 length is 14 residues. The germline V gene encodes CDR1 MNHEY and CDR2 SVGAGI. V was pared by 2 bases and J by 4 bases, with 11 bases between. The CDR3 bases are TGTGCCAGCAGTTACCGGGAACAGGGCTATGGCTACACCTTC. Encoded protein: CASSYREQGYGYTF.

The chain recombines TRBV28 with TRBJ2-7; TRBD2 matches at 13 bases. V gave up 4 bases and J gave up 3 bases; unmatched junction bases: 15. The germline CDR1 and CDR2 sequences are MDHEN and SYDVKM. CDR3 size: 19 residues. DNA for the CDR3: TGTGCCAGCAGTTCGCTCGCCGGACTAGCGGGGGCCCAACACTACGAGCAGTACTTC. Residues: CASSSLAGLAGAQHYEQYF. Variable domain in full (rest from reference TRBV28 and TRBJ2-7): DVKVTQSSRYLVKRTGEKVFLECVQDMDHENMFWYRQDPGLGLRLIYFSYDVKMKEKGDIPEGYSVSREKKERFSLILESASTNQTSMYLCASSSLAGLAGAQHYEQYFGPGTRLTVT.

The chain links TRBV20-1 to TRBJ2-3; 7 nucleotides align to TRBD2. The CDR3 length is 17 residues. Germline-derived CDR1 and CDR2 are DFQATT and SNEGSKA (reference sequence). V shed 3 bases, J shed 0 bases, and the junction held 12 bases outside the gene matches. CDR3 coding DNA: TGCAGTGCTAGTAAACTAGCGCGTACAATAAGCACAGATACGCAGTATTTT. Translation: CSASKLARTISTDTQYF.

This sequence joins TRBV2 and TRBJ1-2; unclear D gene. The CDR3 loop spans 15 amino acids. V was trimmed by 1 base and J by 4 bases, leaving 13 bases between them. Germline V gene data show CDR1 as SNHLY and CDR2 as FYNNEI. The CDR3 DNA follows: TGTGCCAGCAGTGAAGGGGCCAGTGTAGGCTATGGCTACACCTTC. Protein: CASSEGASVGYGYTF.